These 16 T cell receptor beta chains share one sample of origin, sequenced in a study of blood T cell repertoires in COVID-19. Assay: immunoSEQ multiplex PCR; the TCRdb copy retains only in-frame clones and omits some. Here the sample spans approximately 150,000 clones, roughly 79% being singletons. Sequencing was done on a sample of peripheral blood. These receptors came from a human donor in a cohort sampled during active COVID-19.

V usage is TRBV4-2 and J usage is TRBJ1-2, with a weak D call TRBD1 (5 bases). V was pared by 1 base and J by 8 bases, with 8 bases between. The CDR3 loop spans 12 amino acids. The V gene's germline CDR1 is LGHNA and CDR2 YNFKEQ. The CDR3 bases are TGTGCCAGCAGCCAAGCGCCAGGGGGCTACACCTTC. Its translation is CASSQAPGGYTF.

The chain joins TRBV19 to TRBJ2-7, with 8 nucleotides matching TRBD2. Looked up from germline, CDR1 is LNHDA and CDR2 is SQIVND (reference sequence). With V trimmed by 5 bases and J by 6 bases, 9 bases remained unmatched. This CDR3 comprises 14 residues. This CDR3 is CASSPLLAGGEQYF. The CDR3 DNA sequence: TGTGCCAGTAGTCCCCTGCTCGCGGGAGGCGAGCAGTACTTC.

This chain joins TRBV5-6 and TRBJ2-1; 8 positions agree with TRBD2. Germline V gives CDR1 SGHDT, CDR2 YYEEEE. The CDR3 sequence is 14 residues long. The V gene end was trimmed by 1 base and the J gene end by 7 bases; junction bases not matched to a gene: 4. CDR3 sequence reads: CASSLRLAGNEQFF. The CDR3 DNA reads TGTGCCAGCAGCTTGCGCCTAGCGGGTAATGAGCAGTTCTTC.

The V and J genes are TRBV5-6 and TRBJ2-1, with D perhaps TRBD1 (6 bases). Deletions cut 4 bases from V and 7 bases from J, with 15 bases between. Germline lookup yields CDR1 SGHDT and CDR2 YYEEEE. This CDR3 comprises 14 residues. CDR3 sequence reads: CASSKWTAFNEQFF. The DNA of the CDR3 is TGTGCCAGCAGCAAATGGACAGCATTTAATGAGCAGTTCTTC.

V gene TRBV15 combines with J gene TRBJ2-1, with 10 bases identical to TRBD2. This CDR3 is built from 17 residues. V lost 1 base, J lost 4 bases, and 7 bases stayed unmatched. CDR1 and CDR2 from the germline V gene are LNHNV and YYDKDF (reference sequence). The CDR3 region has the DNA TGTGCCACCAGCAGAGCCCATCTAGCGGGAGAATACAATGAGCAGTTCTTC. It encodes CATSRAHLAGEYNEQFF.

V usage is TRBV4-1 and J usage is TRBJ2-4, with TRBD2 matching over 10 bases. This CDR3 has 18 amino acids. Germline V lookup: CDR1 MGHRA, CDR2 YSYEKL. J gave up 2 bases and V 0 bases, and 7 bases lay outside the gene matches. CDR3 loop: CASSQDRLAGVPKNIQYF. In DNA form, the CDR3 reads TGCGCCAGCAGCCAAGATCGGCTAGCGGGAGTACCCAAAAACATTCAGTACTTC.

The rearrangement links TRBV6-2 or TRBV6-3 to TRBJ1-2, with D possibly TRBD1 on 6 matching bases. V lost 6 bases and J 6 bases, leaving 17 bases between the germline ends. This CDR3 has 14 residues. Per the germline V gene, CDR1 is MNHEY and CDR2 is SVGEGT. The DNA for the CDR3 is TGTGCCAGCAGCCCCCCATACCGGACAGATGGCTACACCTTC. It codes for CASSPPYRTDGYTF.

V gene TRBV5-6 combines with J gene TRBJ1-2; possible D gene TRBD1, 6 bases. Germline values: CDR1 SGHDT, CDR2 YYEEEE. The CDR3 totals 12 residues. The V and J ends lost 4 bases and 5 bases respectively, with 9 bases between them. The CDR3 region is CASSPGQYGYTF. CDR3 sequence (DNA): TGTGCCAGCAGCCCTGGACAGTATGGCTACACCTTC.

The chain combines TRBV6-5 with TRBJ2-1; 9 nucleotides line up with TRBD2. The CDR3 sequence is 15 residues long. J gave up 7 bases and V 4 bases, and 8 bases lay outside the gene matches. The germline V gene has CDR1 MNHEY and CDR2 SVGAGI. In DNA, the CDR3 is TGTGCCAGCAGTTCACCCGGGACTAGCAAGAATGAGCAGTTCTTC. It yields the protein CASSSPGTSKNEQFF.

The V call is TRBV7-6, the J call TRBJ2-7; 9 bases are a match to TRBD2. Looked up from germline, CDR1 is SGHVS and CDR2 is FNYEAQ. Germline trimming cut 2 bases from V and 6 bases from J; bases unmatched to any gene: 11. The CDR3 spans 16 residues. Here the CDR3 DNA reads TGTGCCAGCAGCTTATATGCTAGCGGGACGAGAGCCGAGCAGTACTTC. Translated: CASSLYASGTRAEQYF. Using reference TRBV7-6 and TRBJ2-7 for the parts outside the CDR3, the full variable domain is GAGVSQSPRYKVTKRGQDVALRCDPISGHVSLYWYRQALGQGPEFLTYFNYEAQQDKSGLPNDRFSAERPEGSISTLTIQRTEQRDSAMYRCASSLYASGTRAEQYFGPGTRLTVT.

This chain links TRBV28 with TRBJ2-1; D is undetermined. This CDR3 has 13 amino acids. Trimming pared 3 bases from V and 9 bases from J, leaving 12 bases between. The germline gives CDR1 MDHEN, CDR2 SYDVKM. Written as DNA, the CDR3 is TGTGCCAGCAGTTTTAACCGGTTGTTTGAGCAGTTCTTC. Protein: CASSFNRLFEQFF. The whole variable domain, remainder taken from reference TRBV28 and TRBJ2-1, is DVKVTQSSRYLVKRTGEKVFLECVQDMDHENMFWYRQDPGLGLRLIYFSYDVKMKEKGDIPEGYSVSREKKERFSLILESASTNQTSMYLCASSFNRLFEQFFGPGTRLTVL.

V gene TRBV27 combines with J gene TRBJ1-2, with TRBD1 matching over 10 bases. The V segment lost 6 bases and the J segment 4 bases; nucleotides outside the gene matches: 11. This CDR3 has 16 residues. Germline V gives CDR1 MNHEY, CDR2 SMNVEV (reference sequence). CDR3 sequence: CASSPTGTGVLYGYTF. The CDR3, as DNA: TGTGCCAGCAGCCCTACCGGGACAGGGGTCCTCTATGGCTACACCTTC.

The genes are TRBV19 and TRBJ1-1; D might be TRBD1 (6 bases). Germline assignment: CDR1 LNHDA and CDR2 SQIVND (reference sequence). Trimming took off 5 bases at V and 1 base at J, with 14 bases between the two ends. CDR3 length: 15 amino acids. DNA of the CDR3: TGTGCCAGTAGTCTTTGGGACACGAGGAACACTGAAGCTTTCTTT. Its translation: CASSLWDTRNTEAFF.

The CDR3 DNA is TGCGCCAGCAGCCACAGCGGGCTCAATCAGCCCCAGCATTTT. The encoded protein is CASSHSGLNQPQHF. The rearrangement uses TRBV5-1 and TRBJ1-5; D unresolved. Trimming removed 4 bases from V and 3 bases from J, with 11 bases in between. The germline gives CDR1 SGHRS, CDR2 YFSETQ. This CDR3 is 14 amino acids long. The full variable domain, completed using reference TRBV5-1 and TRBJ1-5, is KAGVTQTPRYLIKTRGQQVTLSCSPISGHRSVSWYQQTPGQGLQFLFEYFSETQRNKGNFPGRFSGRQFSNSRSEMNVSTLELGDSALYLCASSHSGLNQPQHFGDGTRLSIL.

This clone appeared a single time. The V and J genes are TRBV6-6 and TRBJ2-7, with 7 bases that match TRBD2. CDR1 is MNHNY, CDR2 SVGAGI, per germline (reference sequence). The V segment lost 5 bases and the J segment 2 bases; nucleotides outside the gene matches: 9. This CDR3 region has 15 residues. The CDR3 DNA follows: TGTGCCAGCAGTCCCGTGGGGGGAGGGCCCTACGAGCAGTACTTC. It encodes CASSPVGGGPYEQYF.

Written as DNA, the CDR3 is TGTGCCAGCAGCCCCCCCGGGAGCGACTCCTACGAGCAGTACTTC. This codes for CASSPPGSDSYEQYF. This chain connects TRBV9 to TRBJ2-7, with D perhaps matching TRBD2 (6 bases). Trimming took off 4 bases at V and 0 bases at J, with 14 bases between the two ends. The CDR3 is made up of 15 amino acids. CDR1 is SGDLS, CDR2 YYNGEE, per germline.